The 27 T cell receptor beta chains below were found in one sample sequenced in a study of Ad26.COV2.S vaccination and SARS-CoV-2 variants. Assay: immunoSEQ multiplex PCR; the TCRdb copy retains only in-frame clones and omits some. The sample shows around 170,000 clones, 87% of them seen only once. The sample consisted of peripheral blood, taken after recovery from COVID-19. These receptors all stem from a human donor who had recovered from COVID-19.

This clone was counted a single time. The chain links TRBV6-5 to TRBJ1-1; D gene unclear. Germline V gene data show CDR1 as MNHEY and CDR2 as SVGAGI. Trimming took 8 bases from V and 7 from J, leaving 20 bases between them. This CDR3 is 14 amino acids long. This chain's CDR3 is CASSLQEGPSEAFF. The CDR3 nucleotides read TGTGCCAGCTCTTTGCAGGAGGGCCCCAGTGAAGCTTTCTTT.

The gene calls are TRBV5-6 and TRBJ2-1; no reliable D call. This CDR3 comprises 17 residues. The germline V and J ends were trimmed by 1 base and 0 bases, with 14 bases remaining between them. CDR1 and CDR2 from the germline V gene are SGHDT and YYEEEE. The DNA of the CDR3 is TGTGCCAGCAGCTTGATCGGTAGCCCAAGCTCCTACAATGAGCAGTTCTTC. Its protein product is CASSLIGSPSSYNEQFF.

The gene calls are TRBV5-6 and TRBJ1-1; perhaps TRBD1 as D (6 bases). Trimming took 0 bases from V and 7 from J, leaving 10 bases between them. Germline V gene data show CDR1 as SGHDT and CDR2 as YYEEEE. This CDR3 is 13 amino acids long. The CDR3 is CASSLVSGVEAFF. In DNA form, the CDR3 reads TGTGCCAGCAGCTTGGTGTCAGGGGTTGAAGCTTTCTTT.

The V call is TRBV5-6, the J call TRBJ2-1, with 7 bases lining up with TRBD2. The CDR3 length is 16 residues. Germline V CDR1 and CDR2: SGHDT, YYEEEE. V gave up 2 bases and J gave up 0 bases; unmatched junction bases: 5. The CDR3 DNA sequence: TGTGCCAGCAGCTTACGAGCGGGGAGCTCCTACAATGAGCAGTTCTTC. It is translated as CASSLRAGSSYNEQFF. The full variable domain, in which reference TRBV5-6 and TRBJ2-1 provide the parts outside the CDR3, is DAGVTQSPTHLIKTRGQQVTLRCSPKSGHDTVSWYQQALGQGPQFIFQYYEEEERQRGNFPDRFSGHQFPNYSSELNVNALLLGDSALYLCASSLRAGSSYNEQFFGPGTRLTVL.

This clone appeared once. V and J are TRBV5-1 and TRBJ1-2, with 8 bases fitting TRBD1. Germline V lookup: CDR1 SGHRS, CDR2 YFSETQ. CDR3 length equals 16 residues. V trimming: 3 bases; J trimming: 4 bases; junction bases outside the gene matches: 11. CDR3 in DNA: TGCGCCAGCAGCTCCCCCGGACAGGGAATGTCCTATGGCTACACCTTC. Encoded protein: CASSSPGQGMSYGYTF.

This CDR3 is CASSLQGQDYGYTF. CDR3 nucleotides: TGTGCCAGCAGCTTGCAGGGACAGGACTATGGCTACACCTTC. The V call is TRBV5-4, the J call TRBJ1-2; 8 bases map to TRBD1. CDR3 length: 14 amino acids. J was trimmed by 3 bases and V by 1 base; bases with no gene match: 2. CDR1 is SGHNT, CDR2 YYREEE, per germline (reference sequence).

The J gene is TRBJ2-1, the V gene TRBV19, with D perhaps matching TRBD1 (5 bases). CDR3 length equals 15 residues. Germline CDR1 and CDR2: LNHDA and SQIVND (reference sequence). The ends were cut back, 6 bases at V and 8 bases at J, with 20 bases in the middle. The CDR3 loop reads CASSIWGRVYDEQFF. DNA of the CDR3: TGTGCCAGTAGCATCTGGGGCAGGGTTTACGATGAGCAGTTCTTC.

The rearrangement links TRBV7-2 to TRBJ1-5; maybe TRBD1 (6 bases). Germline CDR1 SGHTA, CDR2 FQGNSA. The V end was cut by 1 base, the J end by 7 bases, with 14 bases between. This CDR3 is 15 amino acids long. Here the CDR3 DNA reads TGTGCCAGCAGCTTAGACGCAGGGGAGGGCCAGCCCCAGCATTTT. Its translation is CASSLDAGEGQPQHF. The complete variable domain, with remaining parts taken from reference TRBV7-2 and TRBJ1-5, reads GAGVSQSPSNKVTEKGKDVELRCDPISGHTALYWYRQSLGQGLEFLIYFQGNSAPDKSGLPSDRFSAERTGGSVSTLTIQRTQQEDSAVYLCASSLDAGEGQPQHFGDGTRLSIL.

The chain recombines TRBV5-1 with TRBJ2-1; 10 nucleotides line up with TRBD2. There are 19 residues in the CDR3. The trim removed 0 bases at V and 2 bases at J, leaving 11 bases unmatched. Germline V CDR1 and CDR2: SGHRS, YFSETQ. The chain's CDR3 is CASSLVASGSRSTYNEQFF. CDR3 nucleotide sequence: TGCGCCAGCAGCTTGGTGGCTAGCGGGAGTCGGTCCACCTACAATGAGCAGTTCTTC.

The chain employs TRBV3-1 (or the pseudogene TRBV3-2) and TRBJ2-1; D might be TRBD2 (5 bases). The CDR3 sequence is 13 residues long. Trimming shortened V by 1 base and J by 9 bases, and 10 bases separated the two germline ends. CDR1 and CDR2 from the germline V gene are LGHDT and YNNKEL (reference sequence). CDR3 sequence reads: CASSQVPGGEQFF. The CDR3 bases are TGTGCCAGCAGCCAAGTCCCAGGAGGTGAGCAGTTCTTC.

This clone was counted once. The genes are TRBV15 and TRBJ1-1; D remains ambiguous. Germline V gene lookup returns CDR1 LNHNV and CDR2 YYDKDF (reference sequence). The CDR3 loop spans 17 amino acids. Trimming cost V 3 bases and J 0 bases, with 17 bases left between them. The CDR3 is CATSRPPESEMNTEAFF. The DNA for the CDR3 is TGTGCCACCAGCAGGCCCCCTGAGTCAGAGATGAACACTGAAGCTTTCTTT.

V usage is TRBV25-1 and J usage is TRBJ2-7; TRBD1 is a possible D gene (5 bases). Trimming took 6 bases from V and 4 from J, leaving 13 bases between them. The CDR3 covers 13 residues. The germline V gene has CDR1 MGHDK and CDR2 SYGVNS. CDR3 sequence: CASSPTDSYEQYF. The CDR3 DNA follows: TGTGCCAGCAGCCCGACAGACTCATACGAGCAGTACTTC.

J is TRBJ2-3 and V is TRBV1; TRBD2 was called by the table and not checked on the DNA. TRBV1 constitutes a pseudogene. The CDR3 sequence is 14 residues long. CDR3 bases: TGCACGCCCCCCAGCGGGGCTAACACAGATACGCAGTATTTT. Its protein product is CTPPSGANTDTQYF.

The chain links TRBV7-9 to TRBJ2-3; possibly TRBD2 for D (7 bases). The ends were cut back, 8 bases at V and 4 bases at J, with 16 bases in the middle. The CDR3 contains 14 residues. CDR1 SEHNR and CDR2 FQNEAQ come from the germline V gene (reference sequence). In nucleotides, the CDR3 is TGTGCCAGCCTCGGGGGGCCTAGACCAGATACGCAGTATTTT. This codes for CASLGGPRPDTQYF.

V usage is TRBV9 and J usage is TRBJ2-5; 9 positions agree with TRBD2. This CDR3 has 19 residues. The junction had 21 bases not matched to a gene; V was cut back by 4 bases and J by 5 bases. Per the germline V gene, CDR1 is SGDLS and CDR2 is YYNGEE. The CDR3 DNA sequence: TGTGCCAGCAGCCCAGTAGGGGCTAGCGGGAAGTTACAAGGGGAGACCCAGTACTTC. Protein product: CASSPVGASGKLQGETQYF.

J is TRBJ2-2 and V is TRBV11-1, with D possibly TRBD1 on 6 matching bases. CDR3 length: 15 residues. Trimming left V 3 bases short and J 5 bases short, with 13 bases between. Germline V gene data show CDR1 as SGHAT and CDR2 as FQDESV (reference sequence). CDR3 region: CASSFETGDTGELFF. The CDR3 DNA is TGTGCCAGCAGCTTCGAGACAGGCGATACCGGGGAGCTGTTTTTT.

The V gene is TRBV24-1, the J gene TRBJ2-1, with 11 bases matching TRBD1. V trimming: 3 bases; J trimming: 8 bases; junction bases outside the gene matches: 5. CDR3 length: 15 residues. Germline V CDR1 and CDR2: KGHDR, SFDVKD. The CDR3 loop is CATSDRDRGVDEQFF. CDR3 sequence (DNA): TGTGCCACCAGTGATCGGGACAGGGGGGTGGATGAGCAGTTCTTC.

The V and J genes are TRBV10-3 and TRBJ1-1, with D possibly being TRBD1 (5 bases). CDR1 is ENHRY, CDR2 SYGVKD, per germline. The ends were cut back, 1 base at V and 6 bases at J, with 18 bases in the middle. This CDR3 is 16 amino acids long. The CDR3 sequence: CAISEFGGAGLAEAFF. The CDR3 coding sequence is TGTGCCATCAGTGAGTTCGGGGGTGCCGGTTTGGCTGAAGCTTTCTTT.

The CDR3 DNA reads as TGTGCCAGCAGTTTAGGGGGGCAGCCCCAGCATTTT. This translates into CASSLGGQPQHF. The gene calls are TRBV12-3 or TRBV12-4 and TRBJ1-5; D is perhaps TRBD1 (5 bases). V was trimmed by 1 base and J by 7 bases, leaving 5 bases between them. CDR3 length: 12 amino acids.

V gene TRBV5-1 combines with J gene TRBJ2-2; 7 bases are a match to TRBD1. The length of the CDR3 is 13 residues. Germline CDR1 and CDR2: SGHRS and YFSETQ. J gave up 6 bases and V 4 bases, and 3 bases lay outside the gene matches. CDR3 sequence (DNA): TGCGCCAGCAGCCCACAGGGGTCCGGGGAGCTGTTTTTT. This encodes CASSPQGSGELFF.

This clone came up once. CDR3 sequence: CASSYSAQGMSTEAFF. The CDR3 DNA sequence: TGTGCCAGCAGTTACTCAGCACAGGGAATGAGTACTGAAGCTTTCTTT. This chain uses TRBV6-5 with TRBJ1-1; a possible D gene is TRBD1 (6 bases). Germline loops: CDR1 MNHEY, CDR2 SVGAGI. CDR3 length: 16 residues. V lost 0 bases and J 5 bases, leaving 16 bases between the germline ends.

The V gene is TRBV29-1, the J gene TRBJ2-3; no firm D call. The CDR3 length is 13 residues. CDR1 is SQVTM and CDR2 is ANQGSEA in the germline V gene. V was clipped by 4 bases and J by 2 bases, with 10 bases between them. Written as DNA, the CDR3 is TGCAGCGTTGGGCTAGACAACACAGATACGCAGTATTTT. It specifies CSVGLDNTDTQYF.

This clone showed up just once. The V call is TRBV4-2, the J call TRBJ1-3; possibly TRBD1 for D (6 bases). The CDR3 covers 17 residues. V lost 2 bases and J lost 2, with 16 bases in between. Germline CDR1 and CDR2: LGHNA and YNFKEQ. CDR3 sequence reads: CASSQYGGLGAGNTIYF. The CDR3 nucleotides read TGTGCCAGCAGCCAATATGGGGGCCTAGGGGCTGGAAACACCATATATTTT.

This clone was detected only once. The chain joins TRBV24-1 to TRBJ1-2, with 10 bases matching TRBD1. V lost 6 bases and J lost 8; bases outside the gene matches: 20. The CDR3 consists of 18 residues. Germline V gives CDR1 KGHDR, CDR2 SFDVKD. The CDR3 reads CATSRNRDRGPFFMGYTF. In DNA form, the CDR3 reads TGTGCCACCAGTAGAAACCGGGACAGGGGCCCATTTTTTATGGGCTACACCTTC.

The gene calls are TRBV12-3 or TRBV12-4 and TRBJ1-2; D ambiguous. Trimming stripped 5 bases from V and 2 bases from J, with 6 bases between. This CDR3 contains 12 residues. The CDR3 coding sequence is TGTGCCAGCAGTCAGACAAACTATGGCTACACCTTC. It specifies CASSQTNYGYTF.

The chain has TRBV2 and TRBJ2-7, with D possibly being TRBD2 (5 bases). V dropped 2 bases and J dropped 5 bases, with 13 bases sitting between them. Per germline, CDR1 SNHLY and CDR2 FYNNEI. This CDR3 has 14 amino acids. The CDR3 spells CASSESLAYDEQYF. CDR3 nucleotide sequence: TGTGCCAGCAGTGAAAGTCTAGCCTACGACGAGCAGTACTTC.

This clone has just one count. This chain uses TRBV11-3 with TRBJ2-1; 8 nucleotides match TRBD1. The CDR3 is 14 amino acids. After removal of 5 bases from V and 8 bases from J, the junction contained 8 bases not matched to a gene. Germline CDR1 SGHNT, CDR2 YENEEA. CDR3 in amino acids: CASSERQGWDEQFF. CDR3 nucleotide sequence: TGTGCCAGCAGCGAGAGACAGGGGTGGGATGAGCAGTTCTTC. Based on the CDR3 plus reference TRBV11-3 and TRBJ2-1, the full variable domain is EAGVVQSPRYKIIEKKQPVAFWCNPISGHNTLYWYLQNLGQGPELLIRYENEEAVDDSQLPKDRFSAERLKGVDSTLKIQPAELGDSAVYLCASSERQGWDEQFFGPGTRLTVL.